This T cell receptor (beta chain) was profiled in a study of shared clonotypes between healthy human individuals. Measured with immunoSEQ multiplex PCR; TCRdb has only the in-frame clones, and not every one. The sample has 2 million or so clones, over 85% seen once. Healthy and HIV-negative, the adult donors had no recent acute infections or vaccinations. Donors comprised only Caucasian adults living in Nashville, Tennessee. The J segment lost 4 bases and the V segment lost 7 bases, leaving 3 bases of the junction unmatched. There are 13 residues in the CDR3. CDR1 and CDR2 (germline): SNHLY, FYNNEI. This sequence joins TRBV2 and TRBJ1-3, with 8 bases that match TRBD1. The sample was naive CD4+ T cells sorted from blood. The subset here: CD45RA+ positively selected. The receptor was derived from a man aged 18 to 30 in good health. CDR3 residues: CASNRDRGNTIYF. DNA for the CDR3: TGTGCCAGCAACCGGGACAGGGGAAACACCATATATTTT.